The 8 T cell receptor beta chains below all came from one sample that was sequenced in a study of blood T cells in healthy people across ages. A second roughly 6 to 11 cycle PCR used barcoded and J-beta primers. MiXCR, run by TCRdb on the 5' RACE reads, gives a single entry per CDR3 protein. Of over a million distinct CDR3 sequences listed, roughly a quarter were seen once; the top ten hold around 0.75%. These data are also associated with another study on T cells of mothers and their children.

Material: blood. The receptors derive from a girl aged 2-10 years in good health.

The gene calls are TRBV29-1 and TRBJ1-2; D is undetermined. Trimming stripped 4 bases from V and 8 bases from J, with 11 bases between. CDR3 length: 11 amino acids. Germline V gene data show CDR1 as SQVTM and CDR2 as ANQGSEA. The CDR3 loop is CSVGEPDGYTF. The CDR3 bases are TGCAGCGTTGGGGAACCGGACGGCTACACCTTC.

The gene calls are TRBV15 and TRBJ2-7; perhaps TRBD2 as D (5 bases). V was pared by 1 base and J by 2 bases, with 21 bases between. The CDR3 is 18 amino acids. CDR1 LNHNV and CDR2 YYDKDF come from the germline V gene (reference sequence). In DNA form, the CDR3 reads TGTGCCACCAGCAGAGTCATTTGGGCGGCGGAGGCTCCCTACGAGCAGTACTTC. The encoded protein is CATSRVIWAAEAPYEQYF.

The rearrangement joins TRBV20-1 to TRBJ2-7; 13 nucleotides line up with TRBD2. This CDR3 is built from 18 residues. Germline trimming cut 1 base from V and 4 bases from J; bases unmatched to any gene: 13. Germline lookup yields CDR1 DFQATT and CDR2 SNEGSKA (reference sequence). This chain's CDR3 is CSARGRRTSGRGAYEQYF. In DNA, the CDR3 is TGCAGTGCTAGAGGACGGCGGACTAGCGGGAGAGGGGCATACGAGCAGTACTTC.

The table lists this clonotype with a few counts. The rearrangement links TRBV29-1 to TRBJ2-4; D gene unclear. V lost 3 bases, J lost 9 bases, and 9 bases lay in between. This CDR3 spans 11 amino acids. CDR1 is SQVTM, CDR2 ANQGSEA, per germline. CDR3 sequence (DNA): TGCAGCGTTGATTGGGGTAGCATTCAGTACTTC. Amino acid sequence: CSVDWGSIQYF.

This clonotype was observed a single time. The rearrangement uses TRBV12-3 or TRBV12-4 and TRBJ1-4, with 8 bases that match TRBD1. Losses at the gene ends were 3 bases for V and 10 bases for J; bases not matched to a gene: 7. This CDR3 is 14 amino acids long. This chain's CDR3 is CASSFDRGGGKLFF. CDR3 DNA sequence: TGTGCCAGCAGTTTCGACAGGGGCGGAGGAAAACTGTTTTTT.

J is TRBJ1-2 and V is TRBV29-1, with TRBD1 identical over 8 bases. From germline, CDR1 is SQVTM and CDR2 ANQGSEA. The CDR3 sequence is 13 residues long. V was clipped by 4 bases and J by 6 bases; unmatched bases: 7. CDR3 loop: CSVAGQGPNGYTF. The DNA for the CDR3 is TGCAGCGTTGCCGGACAGGGACCAAATGGCTACACCTTC.

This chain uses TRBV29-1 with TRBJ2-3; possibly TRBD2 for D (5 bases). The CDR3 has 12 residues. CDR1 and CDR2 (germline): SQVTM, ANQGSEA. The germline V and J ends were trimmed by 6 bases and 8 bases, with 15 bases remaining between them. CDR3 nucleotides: TGCAGCGTCCCCCTGGGAGAGGGTACGCAGTATTTT. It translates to CSVPLGEGTQYF.

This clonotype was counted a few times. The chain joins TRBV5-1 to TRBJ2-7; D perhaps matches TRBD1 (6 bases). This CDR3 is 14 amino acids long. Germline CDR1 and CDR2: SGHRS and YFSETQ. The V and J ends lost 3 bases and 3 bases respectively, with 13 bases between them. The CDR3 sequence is CASSSRDTGYEQYF. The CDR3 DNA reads TGCGCCAGCAGCTCCCGGGACACGGGCTACGAGCAGTACTTC.